The rows below give T cell receptor beta chains drawn from one sample of a study of shared clonotypes between healthy human individuals. TCRdb's table, derived via immunoSEQ multiplex PCR, lists solely in-frame clones and lacks some. The sample lists roughly 2.1 million clones; around 93% were seen once. The specimen sequenced was naive CD8+ T cells from PBMCs. The receptors were sampled from a man between 18 and 35 years old in good health. Some clones in this sample may be carry-over from other donors' samples. CDR3s include the opening cysteine and the closing phenylalanine or tryptophan. Fields, in order: J gene, clone size, D gene, V gene, CDR3 protein, CDR3 DNA. D genes are given only for firm matches. Size is omitted from some rows. Given values are once, few, many or a class for expanded clones.

>TRBJ2-7|-|TRBD2|TRBV5-5
CASSYGGTIYEQYF
TGTGCCAGCAGCTACGGGGGGACGATATACGAGCAGTACTTC
>TRBJ2-7|-|-|TRBV27
CASSVLEQGGEQYF
TGTGCCAGCAGTGTACTCGAACAGGGCGGAGAGCAGTACTTC
>TRBJ2-3|-|TRBD1|TRBV10-1
CASRGQGGPDTQYF
TGCGCCAGCAGAGGACAGGGGGGGCCAGATACGCAGTATTTT
>TRBJ1-1|once|-|TRBV28
CASSGYTEAFF
TGTGCCAGCAGTGGGTACACTGAAGCTTTCTTT
>TRBJ2-1|-|-|TRBV27
CASTDPRPPYNEQFF
TGTGCCAGCACCGACCCAAGACCCCCCTACAATGAGCAGTTCTTC
>TRBJ2-1|-|-|TRBV7-2
CASSLGEYNEQFF
TGTGCCAGCAGCTTAGGAGAATACAATGAGCAGTTCTTC
>TRBJ2-7|-|-|TRBV19
CASSIASGLTYEQYF
TGTGCCAGTAGTATAGCCTCGGGACTCACCTACGAGCAGTACTTC
>TRBJ1-1|few|-|TRBV29-1
CSAVNTEAFF
TGCAGCGCCGTAAACACTGAAGCTTTCTTT
>TRBJ2-3|once|TRBD1|TRBV5-3
CARGKGAPCTDTQYF
TGTGCCAGAGGAAAGGGGGCGCCTTGCACAGATACGCAGTATTTT
>TRBJ1-1|once|-|TRBV28
CASGDDVRDTEAFF
TGTGCCAGCGGTGACGACGTAAGGGACACTGAAGCTTTCTTT
>TRBJ2-2|-|-|TRBV11-3
CASSGRSGPNTGELFF
TGTGCCAGCAGCGGGAGAAGCGGGCCGAACACCGGGGAGCTGTTTTTT
>TRBJ2-5|-|TRBD2|TRBV27
CASSLLAGEETQYF
TGTGCCAGCAGTTTATTAGCGGGAGAAGAGACCCAGTACTTC
>TRBJ1-4|-|TRBD1|TRBV11-3
CASSLDRGDEKLFF
TGTGCCAGCAGCTTAGACAGGGGGGATGAAAAACTGTTTTTT
>TRBJ2-7|once|-|TRBV6-1
CATQGRVINEQYF
TGTGCCACCCAGGGGAGGGTAATTAACGAGCAGTACTTC
>TRBJ2-1|-|-|TRBV7-8
CASSNSVTSSYNEQFF
TGTGCCAGCAGCAACTCTGTGACTAGCTCCTACAATGAGCAGTTCTTC
>TRBJ1-2|-|-|TRBV30
CATPGRGGYTF
TGTGCCACCCCGGGGAGGGGGGGCTACACCTTC
>TRBJ1-4|-|-|TRBV5-6
CASSHSEGSWLTTNEKLFF
TGTGCCAGCAGTCACTCGGAGGGCTCTTGGCTTACAACTAATGAAAAACTGTTTTTT
>TRBJ2-6|-|-|TRBV9
CASSVEVLSGANVLTF
TGTGCCAGCAGCGTAGAGGTCCTCTCTGGGGCCAACGTCCTGACTTTC
>TRBJ2-3|-|-|TRBV25-1
CASSVADTQYF
TGTGCCAGCAGTGTGGCAGATACGCAGTATTTT
>TRBJ2-5|-|-|TRBV28
CASSLIAAGLTKETQYF
TGTGCCAGCAGTTTGATCGCGGCAGGTCTTACCAAAGAGACCCAGTACTTC
>TRBJ2-7|once|TRBD1|TRBV7-9
CASSFGTGSYEQYF
TGTGCCAGCAGCTTTGGGACAGGCTCCTACGAGCAGTACTTC
>TRBJ2-2|-|TRBD1|TRBV7-9
CASSFGQGGLFF
TGTGCCAGCAGCTTCGGACAGGGTGGGCTGTTTTTT
>TRBJ1-2|once|-|TRBV5-6
CASSLAQGGGYTF
TGTGCCAGCAGCTTGGCCCAGGGAGGCGGCTACACCTTC
>TRBJ2-3|-|TRBD1|TRBV2
CASSLGQGDTDTQYF
TGTGCCAGCAGTCTTGGACAGGGGGACACAGATACGCAGTATTTT